Below are 29 T cell receptor beta chains sequenced from a single sample in a study of beta chain features in type 1 diabetes. Study-wide findings and caveats: Across all four CD4+ subsets, people with type 1 diabetes showed modestly shorter TCRB CDR3s.

Reverse transcribing all isolated RNA meant expressed TCRB transcripts were sequenced. Sequenced by immunoSEQ multiplex PCR; TCRdb stores in-frame clones only, minus some. The sample lists about 710,000 clones, more than 13% occurring once. For these receptors, no antigen is known. The sequencing sample was made of naive CD4+ T cells from blood. Receptors originate from a man aged 18 to 35 with type 1 diabetes.

This clone has only a few counts. The chain couples TRBV7-2 to TRBJ2-3; 7 nucleotides match TRBD2. This CDR3 contains 15 residues. Germline values: CDR1 SGHTA, CDR2 FQGNSA. After removal of 2 bases from V and 3 bases from J, the junction contained 5 bases not matched to a gene. Here the CDR3 DNA reads TGTGCCAGCAGCTTATCAGGACTAGAGACAGATACGCAGTATTTT. This codes for CASSLSGLETDTQYF.

This clone was seen a handful of times. The V and J genes are TRBV14 and TRBJ2-2, with a possible D match to TRBD1 (6 bases). The CDR3 runs 16 residues. Per germline, CDR1 SGHDN and CDR2 FVKESK. With 5 bases removed from V and 2 bases from J, the gap between germline ends came to 15 bases. The CDR3 DNA is TGTGCCAGCAGCGGTCTTTTGGGGGCAAACACCGGGGAGCTGTTTTTT. Encoded protein: CASSGLLGANTGELFF.

This clone turned up a few times. Within the sample, other DNA sequences also encode this same CDR3. The chain recombines TRBV28 with TRBJ2-7, with a weak D call TRBD2 (6 bases). This CDR3 spans 12 amino acids. V was cut by 5 bases and J by 3 bases, with 8 bases left in between. Germline CDR1 is MDHEN and CDR2 is SYDVKM. The CDR3 here is CASSRGSYEQYF. In DNA, the CDR3 is TGTGCCAGCAGTCGGGGGAGCTACGAGCAGTACTTC.

This clone was detected a few times. This CDR3 is CASSHRREQYF. The CDR3 bases are TGCGCCAGCAGCCATCGTCGCGAGCAGTACTTC. The V gene is TRBV4-1, the J gene TRBJ2-7; D ambiguous. The CDR3 length is 11 residues. With 3 bases removed from V and 6 bases from J, the gap between germline ends came to 6 bases. Germline assignment: CDR1 MGHRA and CDR2 YSYEKL.

V usage is TRBV9 and J usage is TRBJ1-2, with D maybe TRBD1 (5 bases). The germline V and J ends were trimmed by 0 bases and 3 bases, with 9 bases remaining between them. The CDR3 length is 14 residues. Germline loops: CDR1 SGDLS, CDR2 YYNGEE. CDR3 nucleotide sequence: TGTGCCAGCAGCGTAGACATGGGGGACTATGGCTACACCTTC. It codes for CASSVDMGDYGYTF.

This clone appeared a few times. The chain couples TRBV30 to TRBJ2-1, with D maybe TRBD2 (6 bases). This CDR3 is 12 amino acids long. CDR1 GTSNPN and CDR2 SVGIG come from the germline V gene (reference sequence). The V gene lost 5 bases and the J gene lost 5 bases, with 10 bases spanning the gap. The CDR3 here is CAWAGIHNEQFF. In nucleotides, the CDR3 is TGTGCCTGGGCGGGGATCCACAATGAGCAGTTCTTC.

This chain uses TRBV28 with TRBJ1-2, with D perhaps matching TRBD1 (5 bases). Looked up from germline, CDR1 is MDHEN and CDR2 is SYDVKM. This CDR3 comprises 12 residues. Trimming took off 3 bases at V and 8 bases at J, with 10 bases between the two ends. CDR3 coding DNA: TGTGCCAGCAGTTTCATCAGGGACGGCTACACCTTC. Translating it yields CASSFIRDGYTF.

The gene calls are TRBV5-1 and TRBJ2-2; D is uncertain. CDR1 and CDR2 from the germline V gene are SGHRS and YFSETQ. The CDR3 has 14 amino acids. Trimming removed 4 bases from V and 4 bases from J, with 11 bases in between. CDR3: CASSEAPSTGELFF. The DNA of the CDR3 is TGCGCCAGCAGCGAGGCACCCAGCACCGGGGAGCTGTTTTTT.

The rearrangement uses TRBV9 and TRBJ2-7; TRBD1 or TRBD2 may be the D gene (5 bases each). CDR1 is SGDLS, CDR2 YYNGEE, per germline. The CDR3 is 14 residues long. With 2 bases removed from V and 9 bases from J, the gap between germline ends came to 18 bases. The CDR3 region is CASSVRDGMDMQYF. CDR3 sequence (DNA): TGTGCCAGCAGCGTTCGGGACGGGATGGATATGCAGTACTTC. Full variable domain (missing parts from reference TRBV9 and TRBJ2-7): DSGVTQTPKHLITATGQRVTLRCSPRSGDLSVYWYQQSLDQGLQFLIQYYNGEERAKGNILERFSAQQFPDLHSELNLSSLELGDSALYFCASSVRDGMDMQYFGPGTRLTVT.

The CDR3 here is CASSLDRANEKLFF. CDR3 bases: TGTGCCAGCAGCCTCGACAGGGCGAATGAAAAACTGTTTTTT. V and J are TRBV14 and TRBJ1-4, with 7 bases aligning to TRBD1. V trimming: 4 bases; J trimming: 5 bases; junction bases outside the gene matches: 4. Germline V gives CDR1 SGHDN, CDR2 FVKESK. The CDR3 has 14 residues.

A few counts support this clone. The chain couples TRBV14 to TRBJ2-1; 11 bases agree with TRBD2. There are 18 residues in the CDR3. Germline CDR1 SGHDN, CDR2 FVKESK. The V and J ends lost 3 bases and 6 bases, in that order; junction bases with no gene match: 13. CDR3 sequence (DNA): TGTGCCAGCAGCCATATAGCGGGAGGGCCCTCAGGAAGCAATGAGCAGTTCTTC. This gives the protein CASSHIAGGPSGSNEQFF.

The chain links TRBV2 to TRBJ1-2; no definite D call. Trimming shortened V by 0 bases and J by 8 bases, and 16 bases separated the two germline ends. CDR3 length: 15 residues. CDR1 SNHLY and CDR2 FYNNEI come from the germline V gene. Here the CDR3 reads CASSEALQGAWGYTF. The CDR3 bases are TGTGCCAGCAGTGAAGCGCTTCAAGGAGCTTGGGGCTACACCTTC.

This clone showed up just a few times. The chain has TRBV7-9 and TRBJ1-4; D is unresolved. V lost 2 bases and J 0 bases, leaving 16 bases between the germline ends. Germline V CDR1 and CDR2: SEHNR, FQNEAQ (reference sequence). The CDR3 covers 18 residues. Written as DNA, the CDR3 is TGTGCCAGCAGCTTACCCCCGGGCGGATTTGCAACTAATGAAAAACTGTTTTTT. This sequence encodes CASSLPPGGFATNEKLFF.

This clone occurred a few times. The chain combines TRBV25-1 with TRBJ2-3, with D possibly matching TRBD1 (5 bases). This CDR3 contains 15 residues. Germline loops: CDR1 MGHDK, CDR2 SYGVNS. V was pared by 0 bases and J by 0 bases, with 7 bases between. The CDR3 protein is CASSEYTGSTDTQYF. CDR3 bases: TGTGCCAGCAGTGAATATACAGGTAGCACAGATACGCAGTATTTT.

This sequence joins TRBV5-1 and TRBJ1-5, with 9 bases identical to TRBD1. Germline assignment: CDR1 SGHRS and CDR2 YFSETQ. There are 14 residues in the CDR3. With V trimmed by 3 bases and J by 5 bases, 3 bases remained unmatched. The CDR3 DNA reads TGCGCCAGCAGCTGGGGACAGGGCGATCAGCCCCAGCATTTT. This translates into CASSWGQGDQPQHF.

The J gene is TRBJ2-3, the V gene TRBV9; D is ambiguous. Germline V gene data show CDR1 as SGDLS and CDR2 as YYNGEE. This CDR3 is built from 14 residues. The ends were cut back, 1 base at V and 2 bases at J, with 8 bases in the middle. CDR3: CASSVRPNTDTQYF. Written as DNA, the CDR3 is TGTGCCAGCAGCGTACGACCCAACACAGATACGCAGTATTTT.

The chain employs TRBV10-3 and TRBJ2-7; possibly TRBD1 for D (6 bases). Germline values: CDR1 ENHRY, CDR2 SYGVKD. Trimming took off 0 bases at V and 2 bases at J, with 8 bases between the two ends. This CDR3 has 14 amino acids. The CDR3 DNA reads as TGTGCCATCAGTGAGTCGACAGGCACCTACGAGCAGTACTTC. This codes for CAISESTGTYEQYF.

The chain uses TRBV5-6 and TRBJ1-4, with 8 bases that match TRBD1. This CDR3 is 16 amino acids long. V gave up 7 bases and J gave up 8 bases; unmatched junction bases: 16. CDR1 is SGHDT and CDR2 is YYEEEE in the germline V gene. The CDR3 nucleotides read TGTGCCAGCTCACTCAAGCAGGGGGCTGTTTCAGAAAAACTGTTTTTT. It yields the protein CASSLKQGAVSEKLFF.

This clone has only a few counts. The chain recombines TRBV30 with TRBJ2-7; perhaps TRBD1 as D (6 bases). Germline lookup yields CDR1 GTSNPN and CDR2 SVGIG (reference sequence). This CDR3 comprises 13 residues. V was pared by 4 bases and J by 0 bases, with 10 bases between. The CDR3 is CAWMSGVSYEQYF. For the CDR3, the DNA is TGTGCCTGGATGTCAGGGGTCTCCTACGAGCAGTACTTC.

This CDR3 is CASSSGTSETDTQYF. The CDR3 coding sequence is TGCGCCAGCAGCTCCGGGACTAGCGAGACAGATACGCAGTATTTT. This chain uses TRBV5-1 with TRBJ2-3; 10 bases agree with TRBD2. CDR1 and CDR2 from the germline V gene are SGHRS and YFSETQ. The CDR3 is made up of 15 amino acids. V lost 3 bases to trimming and J lost 3 bases; unmatched junction nucleotides: 4.

Turning to this clone: The same CDR3 arises from other DNA sequences in this sample as well. The rearrangement uses TRBV9 and TRBJ2-1; D is uncertain. CDR3 size: 13 residues. Germline V lookup: CDR1 SGDLS, CDR2 YYNGEE. V was shortened by 0 bases and J by 4 bases, with 5 bases between the two germline ends. The DNA of the CDR3 is TGTGCCAGCAGCGTAGGAACGTACAATGAGCAGTTCTTC. Amino acids: CASSVGTYNEQFF.

This clone was seen a few times. The chain couples TRBV14 to TRBJ1-1; D is unresolved. This CDR3 comprises 17 residues. The ends were cut back, 0 bases at V and 1 base at J, with 15 bases in the middle. The V gene's germline CDR1 is SGHDN and CDR2 FVKESK. The CDR3 nucleotides are TGTGCCAGCAGCCAAGATCGTTGGGAGAGTGGGAACACTGAAGCTTTCTTT. It specifies CASSQDRWESGNTEAFF.

The J gene is TRBJ2-2, the V gene TRBV10-3, with a weak D call TRBD1 (5 bases). V lost 6 bases and J 3 bases, leaving 14 bases between the germline ends. The CDR3 runs 15 residues. Germline loops: CDR1 ENHRY, CDR2 SYGVKD. CDR3 loop: CAIRVDRDYTGELFF. In DNA, the CDR3 is TGTGCCATCAGAGTTGACAGAGATTACACCGGGGAGCTGTTTTTT.

CDR3 sequence reads: CASSEEPGELFF. Written as DNA, the CDR3 is TGTGCCAGCAGTGAAGAACCCGGGGAGCTGTTTTTT. The V gene is TRBV2, the J gene TRBJ2-2; D unresolved. Trimming left V 1 base short and J 6 bases short, with 3 bases between. Germline lookup yields CDR1 SNHLY and CDR2 FYNNEI. The CDR3 extends over 12 amino acids.

Only a few counts were recorded for this clone. Other DNA sequences in the same sample also yield this CDR3. This chain uses TRBV7-2 with TRBJ2-2; D may correspond to TRBD1 or TRBD2 (5 bases each). The CDR3 runs 13 residues. Trimming removed 5 bases from V and 6 bases from J, with 10 bases in between. Germline CDR1 SGHTA, CDR2 FQGNSA. The CDR3 DNA sequence: TGTGCCAGCAGCCTGGGGGTGGCCGGGGAGCTGTTTTTT. It is translated as CASSLGVAGELFF.

The chain employs TRBV19 and TRBJ2-1; 8 positions match TRBD1. With V trimmed by 5 bases and J by 4 bases, 7 bases remained unmatched. The V gene's germline CDR1 is LNHDA and CDR2 SQIVND (reference sequence). CDR3 size: 15 residues. The CDR3 bases are TGTGCCAGTAGTCCCGACAGGGGTTTATACAATGAGCAGTTCTTC. Its protein product is CASSPDRGLYNEQFF.

This clone was counted only a few times. The rearrangement uses TRBV7-9 and TRBJ1-4, with no clear D. The V end was cut by 1 base, the J end by 7 bases, with 13 bases between. Germline values: CDR1 SEHNR, CDR2 FQNEAQ (reference sequence). The CDR3 has 15 residues. The CDR3 DNA is TGTGCCAGCAGCTTAGGGGTAAATGAGGCTGAAAAACTGTTTTTT. Translation gives CASSLGVNEAEKLFF. Filled out from reference TRBV7-9 and TRBJ1-4, the complete variable domain reads DTGVSQNPRHKITKRGQNVTFRCDPISEHNRLYWYRQTLGQGPEFLTYFQNEAQLEKSRLLSDRFSAERPKGSFSTLEIQRTEQGDSAMYLCASSLGVNEAEKLFFGSGTQLSVL.

The V gene is TRBV7-9, the J gene TRBJ2-1; TRBD2 matches at 12 bases. V shed 4 bases, J shed 6 bases, and the junction held 16 bases outside the gene matches. The germline CDR1 and CDR2 sequences are SEHNR and FQNEAQ (reference sequence). CDR3 length: 19 amino acids. CDR3 residues: CASSSPTSGRTGSSNEQFF. CDR3 nucleotide sequence: TGTGCCAGCAGCTCTCCCACTAGCGGGAGGACCGGGTCCAGCAATGAGCAGTTCTTC. The whole variable domain, remainder taken from reference TRBV7-9 and TRBJ2-1, is DTGVSQNPRHKITKRGQNVTFRCDPISEHNRLYWYRQTLGQGPEFLTYFQNEAQLEKSRLLSDRFSAERPKGSFSTLEIQRTEQGDSAMYLCASSSPTSGRTGSSNEQFFGPGTRLTVL.

The sample holds a few counts of this clone. The chain links TRBV7-9 to TRBJ1-5; unclear D gene. CDR1 is SEHNR and CDR2 is FQNEAQ in the germline V gene (reference sequence). V shed 1 base and J shed 1 base, with 11 bases lying between them. The CDR3 is made up of 16 amino acids. The CDR3 protein is CASSLGAGRSNQPQHF. The CDR3 DNA follows: TGTGCCAGCAGCTTAGGGGCAGGTAGAAGCAATCAGCCCCAGCATTTT.